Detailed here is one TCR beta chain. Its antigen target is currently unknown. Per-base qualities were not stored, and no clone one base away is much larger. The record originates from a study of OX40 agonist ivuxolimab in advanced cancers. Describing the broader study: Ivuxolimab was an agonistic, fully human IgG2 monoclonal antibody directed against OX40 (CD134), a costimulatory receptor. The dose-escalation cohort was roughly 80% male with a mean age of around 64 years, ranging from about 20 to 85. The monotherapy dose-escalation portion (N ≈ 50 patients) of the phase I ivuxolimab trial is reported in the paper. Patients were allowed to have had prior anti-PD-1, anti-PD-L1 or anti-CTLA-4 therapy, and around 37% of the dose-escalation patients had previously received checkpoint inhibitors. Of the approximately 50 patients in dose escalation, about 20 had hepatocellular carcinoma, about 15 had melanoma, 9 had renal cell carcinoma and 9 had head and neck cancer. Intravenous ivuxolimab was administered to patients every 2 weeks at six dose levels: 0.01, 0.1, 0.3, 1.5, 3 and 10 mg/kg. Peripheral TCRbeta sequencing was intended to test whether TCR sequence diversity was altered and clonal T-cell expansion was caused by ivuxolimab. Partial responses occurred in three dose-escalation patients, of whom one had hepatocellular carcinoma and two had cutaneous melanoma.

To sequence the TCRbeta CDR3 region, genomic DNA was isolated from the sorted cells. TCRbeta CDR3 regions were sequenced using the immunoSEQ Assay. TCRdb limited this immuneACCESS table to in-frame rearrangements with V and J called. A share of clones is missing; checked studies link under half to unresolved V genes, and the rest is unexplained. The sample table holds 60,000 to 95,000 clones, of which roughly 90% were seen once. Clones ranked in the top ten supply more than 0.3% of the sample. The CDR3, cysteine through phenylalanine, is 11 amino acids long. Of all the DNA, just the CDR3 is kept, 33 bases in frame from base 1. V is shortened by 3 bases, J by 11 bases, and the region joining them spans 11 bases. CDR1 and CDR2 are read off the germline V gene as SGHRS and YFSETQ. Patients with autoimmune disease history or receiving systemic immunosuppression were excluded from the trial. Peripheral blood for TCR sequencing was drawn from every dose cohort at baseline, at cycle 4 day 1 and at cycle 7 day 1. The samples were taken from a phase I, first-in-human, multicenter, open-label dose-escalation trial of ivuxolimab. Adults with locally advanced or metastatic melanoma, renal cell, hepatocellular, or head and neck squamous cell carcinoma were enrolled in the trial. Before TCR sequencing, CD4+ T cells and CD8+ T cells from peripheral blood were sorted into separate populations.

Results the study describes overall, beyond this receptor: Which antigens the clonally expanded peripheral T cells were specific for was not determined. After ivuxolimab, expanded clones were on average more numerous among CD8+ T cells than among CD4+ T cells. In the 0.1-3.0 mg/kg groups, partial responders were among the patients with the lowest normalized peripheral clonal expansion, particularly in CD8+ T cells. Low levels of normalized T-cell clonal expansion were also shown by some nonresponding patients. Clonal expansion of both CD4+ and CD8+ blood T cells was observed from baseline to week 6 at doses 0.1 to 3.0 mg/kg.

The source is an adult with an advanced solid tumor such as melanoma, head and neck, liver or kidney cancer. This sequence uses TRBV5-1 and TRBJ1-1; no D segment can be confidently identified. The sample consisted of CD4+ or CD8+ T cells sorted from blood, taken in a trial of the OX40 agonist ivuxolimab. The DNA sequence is TGCGCCAGCAGCTACGAGGGTTCGGCTTTCTTT. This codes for CASSYEGSAFF.